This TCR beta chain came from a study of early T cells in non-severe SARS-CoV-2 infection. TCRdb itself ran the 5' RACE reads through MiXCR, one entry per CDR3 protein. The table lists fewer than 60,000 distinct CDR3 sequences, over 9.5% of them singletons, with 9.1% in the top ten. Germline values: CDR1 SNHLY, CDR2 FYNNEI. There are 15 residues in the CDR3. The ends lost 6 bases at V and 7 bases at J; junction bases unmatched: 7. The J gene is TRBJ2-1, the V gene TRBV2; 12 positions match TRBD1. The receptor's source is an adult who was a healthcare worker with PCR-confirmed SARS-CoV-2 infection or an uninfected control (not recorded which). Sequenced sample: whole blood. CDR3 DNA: TGTGCCAGCAGCGGGGACAGGGGGCTCGGTAATGAGCAGTTCTTC. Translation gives CASSGDRGLGNEQFF.